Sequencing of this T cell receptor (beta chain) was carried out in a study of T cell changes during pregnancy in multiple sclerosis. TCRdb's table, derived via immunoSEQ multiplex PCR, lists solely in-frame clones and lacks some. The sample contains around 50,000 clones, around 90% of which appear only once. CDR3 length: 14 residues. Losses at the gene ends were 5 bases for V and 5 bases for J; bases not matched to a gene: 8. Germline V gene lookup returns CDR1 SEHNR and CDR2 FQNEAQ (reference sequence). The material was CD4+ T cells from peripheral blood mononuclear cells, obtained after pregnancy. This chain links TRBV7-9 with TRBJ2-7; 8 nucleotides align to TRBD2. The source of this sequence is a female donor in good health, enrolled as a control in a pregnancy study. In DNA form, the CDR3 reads TGTGCCAGCAGCCCCGGGAGGGGGGGTGACGAGCAGTACTTC. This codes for CASSPGRGGDEQYF. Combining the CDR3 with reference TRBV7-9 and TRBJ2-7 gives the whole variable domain DTGVSQNPRHKITKRGQNVTFRCDPISEHNRLYWYRQTLGQGPEFLTYFQNEAQLEKSRLLSDRFSAERPKGSFSTLEIQRTEQGDSAMYLCASSPGRGGDEQYFGPGTRLTVT.